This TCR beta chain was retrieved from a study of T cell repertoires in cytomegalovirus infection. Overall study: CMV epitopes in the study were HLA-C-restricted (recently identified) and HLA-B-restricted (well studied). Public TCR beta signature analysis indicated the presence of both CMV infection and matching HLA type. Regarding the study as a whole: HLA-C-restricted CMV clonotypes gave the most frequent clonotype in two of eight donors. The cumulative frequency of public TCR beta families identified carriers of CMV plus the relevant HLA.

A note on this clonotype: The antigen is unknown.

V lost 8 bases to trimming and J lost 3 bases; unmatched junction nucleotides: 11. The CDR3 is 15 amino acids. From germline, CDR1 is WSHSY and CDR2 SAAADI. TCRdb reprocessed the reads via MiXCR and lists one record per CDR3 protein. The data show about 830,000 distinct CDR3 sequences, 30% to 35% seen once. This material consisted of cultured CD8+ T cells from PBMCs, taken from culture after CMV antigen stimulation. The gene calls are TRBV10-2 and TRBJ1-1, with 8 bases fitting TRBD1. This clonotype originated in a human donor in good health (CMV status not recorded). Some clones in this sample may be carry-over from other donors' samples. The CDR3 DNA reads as TGCGCCAGCCAAAACCAAGACAGGGGTTACACTGAAGCTTTCTTT. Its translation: CASQNQDRGYTEAFF.